This T cell receptor (beta chain) was obtained from a study of post-analysis software for immune sequencing data (dated by TCRdb to the mid-2010s). Describing the broader study: Recorded disease courses included relapsing-remitting, secondary progressive and progressive-relapsing multiple sclerosis, with some patients lacking subtype annotation. A subset of samples was prepared in parallel using single-end sample barcoding, then pooled and co-amplified after Illumina adapter ligation. The patient repertoires were set against under 12 previously published healthy control repertoires from donors whose ages ranged from about 6 to 25 years.

To demonstrate the VDJtools post-analysis software, TCR beta repertoires were profiled from the peripheral blood of about 14 young patients with multiple sclerosis. The patients with multiple sclerosis were children and adolescents between roughly 6 and 17 years of age. The CDR3 contains 17 residues, cysteine and phenylalanine counted. CDR3 DNA is the only sequence kept; it has 51 bases, read in frame from the first base. The germline V gene specifies SGHRS as CDR1 and YFSETQ as CDR2. V and J are truncated by 0 bases and 4 bases respectively, leaving an intervening sequence of 17 bases. Summary of the overall study and its limitations: Direct clustering with F measure revealed strong co-clustering of samples prepared in the same batch, which led to a batch-effect correction. A handful of TRBV segments, including TRBV5-6, TRBV5-1 and TRBV20-1, were significantly more frequent in patients than controls. Compared with controls, multiple sclerosis patients had significantly lower normalized Chao1 diversity, a finding suggesting substantial peripheral T-cell clonal expansion. The control group was slightly older than the multiple sclerosis patient group.

Libraries were prepared through PCR. Reads for this sample came from an Illumina HiSeq 2500. To reduce PCR and sequencing biases, unique molecular identifiers were built into the TCR beta cDNA libraries. Around 500,000 cDNA molecules were obtained for every 1 to 10 million input T cells, so each molecule roughly corresponded to one T cell. The patient libraries were prepared and sequenced with the same protocol used for the earlier healthy control dataset. Within a given batch, samples were prepared together, multiplexed and sequenced on the same HiSeq lane. The source study handled its data this way. MIGEC was used to process the raw barcoded reads, and molecular identifier groups with only a single read were discarded before consensus assembly and CDR3 extraction. VDJtools was used for post-analysis of the clonotype tables, with diversity normalized by down-sampling every dataset to the smallest sample size. To correct batch-related cross-sample contamination, repertoire overlap clustering matched CDR3 amino acid sequences but not nucleotide sequences. TCRdb itself trimmed the public reads at Q25 with fastp, ran MiXCR and retained productive beta chains. Merged by CDR3 protein, the rows form single entries marked with the most common genes and DNA. TCRdb, not the authors, supplied the V and J calls. In this sample the table shows about 570,000 distinct CDR3 sequences, around 36% of which occur a single time. The ten largest make up roughly 6% of the sample.

This clonotype was detected only a few times. The antigen it recognizes is unknown. Base qualities are missing; no much larger clone stands one base away. This sequence uses TRBV5-1 and TRBJ2-1; TRBD1 is a possible D gene, resting on 5 matching bases. This clonotype originated in a girl under 18 with multiple sclerosis. The sample taken for sequencing was blood. The CDR3 region reads CASSLAVARGRYNEQFF. The bases are TGCGCCAGCAGCTTGGCCGTCGCTAGGGGAAGATACAATGAGCAGTTCTTC.